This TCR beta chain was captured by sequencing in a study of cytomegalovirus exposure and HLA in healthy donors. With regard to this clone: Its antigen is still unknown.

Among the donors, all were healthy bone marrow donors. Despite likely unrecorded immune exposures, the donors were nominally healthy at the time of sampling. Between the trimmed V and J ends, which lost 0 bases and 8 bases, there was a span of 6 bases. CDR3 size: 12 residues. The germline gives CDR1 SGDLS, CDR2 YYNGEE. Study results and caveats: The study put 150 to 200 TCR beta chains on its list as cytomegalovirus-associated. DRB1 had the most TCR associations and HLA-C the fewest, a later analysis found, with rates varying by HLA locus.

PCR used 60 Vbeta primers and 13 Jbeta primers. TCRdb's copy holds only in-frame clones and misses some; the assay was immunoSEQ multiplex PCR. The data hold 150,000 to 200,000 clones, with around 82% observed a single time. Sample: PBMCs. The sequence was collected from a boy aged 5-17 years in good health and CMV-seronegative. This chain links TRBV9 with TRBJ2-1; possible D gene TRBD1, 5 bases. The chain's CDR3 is CASSVGGDEQFF. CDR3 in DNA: TGTGCCAGCAGCGTAGGGGGCGATGAGCAGTTCTTC.